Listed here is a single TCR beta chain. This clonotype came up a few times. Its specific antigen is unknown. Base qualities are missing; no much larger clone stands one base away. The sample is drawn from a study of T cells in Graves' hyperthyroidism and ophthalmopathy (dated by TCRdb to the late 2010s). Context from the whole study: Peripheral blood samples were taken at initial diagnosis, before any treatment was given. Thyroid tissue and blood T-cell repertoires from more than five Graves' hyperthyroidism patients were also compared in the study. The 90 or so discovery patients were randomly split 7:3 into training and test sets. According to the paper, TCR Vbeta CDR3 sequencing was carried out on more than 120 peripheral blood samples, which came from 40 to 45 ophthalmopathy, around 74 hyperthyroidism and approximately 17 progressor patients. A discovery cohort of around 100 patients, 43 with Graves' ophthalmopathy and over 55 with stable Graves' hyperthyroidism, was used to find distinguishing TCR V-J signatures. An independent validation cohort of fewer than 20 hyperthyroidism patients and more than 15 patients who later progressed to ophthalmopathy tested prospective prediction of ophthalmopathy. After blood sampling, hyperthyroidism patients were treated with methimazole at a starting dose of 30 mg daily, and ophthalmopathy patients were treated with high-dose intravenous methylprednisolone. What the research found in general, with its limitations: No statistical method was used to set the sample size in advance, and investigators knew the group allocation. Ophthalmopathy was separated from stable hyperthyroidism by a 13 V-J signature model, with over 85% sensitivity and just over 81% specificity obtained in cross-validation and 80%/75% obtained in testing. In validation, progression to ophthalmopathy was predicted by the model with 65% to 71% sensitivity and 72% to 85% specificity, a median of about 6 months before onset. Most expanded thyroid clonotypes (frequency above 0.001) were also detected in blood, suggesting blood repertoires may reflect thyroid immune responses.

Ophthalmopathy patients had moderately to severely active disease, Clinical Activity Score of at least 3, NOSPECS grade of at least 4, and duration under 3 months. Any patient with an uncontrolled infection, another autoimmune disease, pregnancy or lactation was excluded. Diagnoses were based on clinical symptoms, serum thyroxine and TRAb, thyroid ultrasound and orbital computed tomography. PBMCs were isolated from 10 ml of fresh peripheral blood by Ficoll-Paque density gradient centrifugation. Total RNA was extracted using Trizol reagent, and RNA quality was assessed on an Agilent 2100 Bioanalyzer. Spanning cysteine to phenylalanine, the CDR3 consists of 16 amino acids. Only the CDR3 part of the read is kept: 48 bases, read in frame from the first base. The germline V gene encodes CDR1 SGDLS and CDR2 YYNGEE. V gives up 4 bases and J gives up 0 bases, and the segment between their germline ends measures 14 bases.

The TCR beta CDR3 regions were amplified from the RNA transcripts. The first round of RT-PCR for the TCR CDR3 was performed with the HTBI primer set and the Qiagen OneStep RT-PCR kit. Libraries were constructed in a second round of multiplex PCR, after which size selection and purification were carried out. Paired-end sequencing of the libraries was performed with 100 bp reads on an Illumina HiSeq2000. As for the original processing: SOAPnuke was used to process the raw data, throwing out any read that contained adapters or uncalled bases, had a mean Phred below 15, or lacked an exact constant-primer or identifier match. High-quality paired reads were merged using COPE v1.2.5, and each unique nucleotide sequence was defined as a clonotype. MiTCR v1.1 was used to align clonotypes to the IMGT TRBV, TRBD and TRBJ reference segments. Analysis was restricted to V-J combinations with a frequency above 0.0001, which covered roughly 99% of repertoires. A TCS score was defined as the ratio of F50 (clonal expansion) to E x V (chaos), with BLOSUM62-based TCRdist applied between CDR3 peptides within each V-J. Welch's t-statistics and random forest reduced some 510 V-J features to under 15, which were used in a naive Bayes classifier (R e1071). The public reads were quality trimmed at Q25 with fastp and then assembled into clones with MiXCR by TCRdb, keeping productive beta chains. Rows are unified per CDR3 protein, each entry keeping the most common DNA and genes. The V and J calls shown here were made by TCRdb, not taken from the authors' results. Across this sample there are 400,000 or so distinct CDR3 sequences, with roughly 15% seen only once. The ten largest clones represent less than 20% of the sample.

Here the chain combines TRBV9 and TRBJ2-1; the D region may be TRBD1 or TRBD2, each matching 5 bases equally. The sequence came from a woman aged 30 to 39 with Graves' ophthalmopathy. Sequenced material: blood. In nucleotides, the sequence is TGTGCCAGCAGCCCCCGGGACCTCTCCTCCTACAATGAGCAGTTCTTC. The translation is CASSPRDLSSYNEQFF.